The entry that follows covers one TCR beta chain sequence. Some clones are missing from TCRdb's copy, which holds only in-frame ones; the method was immunoSEQ multiplex PCR. The table lists around 20,000 clones, over 75% of them singletons. The sample comes from a study of sequential checkpoint blockade in melanoma. About the research overall: Arm A got nivolumab then ipilimumab; arm B the reverse, 1:1. Both treatment sequences were followed by maintenance nivolumab.

Treatment: randomized to nivolumab then ipilimumab (arm A) or the reverse (arm B). Sequences were derived from CD8+ T cells sorted from blood (inferred from file names), sampled from a patient given nivolumab and ipilimumab in sequence. This TCR derives from a human donor with melanoma.

The CDR3: CASSGGVTYEQYF. The DNA of the CDR3 is TGTGCCAGCAGCGGAGGAGTCACATACGAGCAGTACTTC. This sequence joins TRBV7-2 and TRBJ2-7, with D possibly being TRBD2 (5 bases). This CDR3 region has 13 residues. Trimming shortened V by 5 bases and J by 4 bases, and 12 bases separated the two germline ends. CDR1 SGHTA and CDR2 FQGNSA come from the germline V gene.